This T cell receptor beta chain came from a study of blood T cell repertoires in COVID-19. Study-level background: PBMCs, B-cell-depleted T cells, or T cells provided the cDNA or gDNA that made up the material.

TCRdb keeps only in-frame clones here, not all; method: immunoSEQ multiplex PCR. Of 110,000 or so clones listed, 85% are singletons. The sequencing input was peripheral blood. The origin of this receptor is a man between 50 and 59 years old with acute or convalescent COVID-19.

This chain's CDR3 is CASSRGGASYNEQFF. In nucleotides, the CDR3 is TGTGCCAGCAGCCGAGGGGGGGCTTCCTACAATGAGCAGTTCTTC. The V call is TRBV3-1 (or the pseudogene TRBV3-2), the J call TRBJ2-1; D is perhaps TRBD2 (7 bases). CDR3 length equals 15 residues. V was pared by 4 bases and J by 1 base, with 11 bases between. CDR1 LGHDT and CDR2 YNNKEL come from the germline V gene (reference sequence).